The 25 T cell receptor beta chains below were found in one sample sequenced in a study of blood T cell repertoires in COVID-19. Clones were sequenced by immunoSEQ multiplex PCR, and TCRdb holds only the in-frame ones, with some missing. The table shows about 430,000 clones, with roughly nine tenths occurring only once. The sample consisted of PBMCs or T cells enriched from blood (not recorded which). The receptors were gathered from a young man who had recovered from COVID-19.

V gene TRBV21-1 combines with J gene TRBJ1-2. TRBV21-1 counts as a pseudogene. The CDR3 has 15 amino acids. The CDR3 region has the DNA TGTGCCAGCACCCTACTGAGGATCGGGTATAGAAGCTACACCTTC. The encoded protein is CASTLLRIGYRSYTF.

The gene calls are TRBV30 and TRBJ2-7; D unclear. V was pared by 1 base and J by 3 bases, with 10 bases between. The CDR3 extends over 13 amino acids. Germline CDR1 GTSNPN, CDR2 SVGIG (reference sequence). The CDR3 sequence: CAWSAPIVYEQYF. The CDR3 DNA reads TGTGCCTGGAGTGCCCCAATAGTCTACGAGCAGTACTTC.

The rearrangement links TRBV5-1 to TRBJ1-2; 7 bases line up with TRBD1. Germline V gives CDR1 SGHRS, CDR2 YFSETQ. With V trimmed by 4 bases and J by 7 bases, 10 bases remained unmatched. The CDR3 totals 14 residues. CDR3 coding DNA: TGCGCCAGCAGCCCACAGGGGTTCGAGCGTGGCTACACCTTC. Its protein product is CASSPQGFERGYTF.

This chain joins TRBV19 and TRBJ2-2; 7 bases are shared with TRBD2. The CDR3 runs 14 residues. Trimming cost V 6 bases and J 5 bases; bases outside gene matches: 6. Germline V gene sequence: CDR1 LNHDA, CDR2 SQIVND (reference sequence). CDR3 DNA sequence: TGTGCCAGTAGCGGGGACTACCGTACCGGGGAGCTGTTTTTT. Translated: CASSGDYRTGELFF.

The V and J genes are TRBV30 and TRBJ2-1, with 12 nucleotides matching TRBD2. Germline V CDR1 and CDR2: GTSNPN, SVGIG (reference sequence). V shed 4 bases and J 8 bases; nucleotides not matched to a gene: 15. The CDR3 has 17 amino acids. CDR3 nucleotides: TGTGCCTGGATCCCCCCCCCGACTAGCGGGAGTCACGATGAGCAGTTCTTC. Translation: CAWIPPPTSGSHDEQFF.

This sequence joins TRBV5-1 and TRBJ2-5; TRBD1 is a possible D gene (6 bases). CDR3 length: 15 residues. Germline V lookup: CDR1 SGHRS, CDR2 YFSETQ. Trimming took 0 bases from V and 5 from J, leaving 14 bases between them. CDR3 bases: TGCGCCAGCAGCTTGGAGGGCAGGGGCTACGAGACCCAGTACTTC. Translation gives CASSLEGRGYETQYF.

V usage is TRBV28 and J usage is TRBJ2-2; D possibly corresponds to TRBD1 (6 bases). Germline V gives CDR1 MDHEN, CDR2 SYDVKM. This CDR3 has 15 amino acids. Trimming stripped 2 bases from V and 5 bases from J, with 12 bases between. CDR3 protein: CASSLARQGTGELFF. DNA of the CDR3: TGTGCCAGCAGTTTAGCCAGGCAGGGGACCGGGGAGCTGTTTTTT.

This clone was counted a single time. The V call is TRBV10-3, the J call TRBJ1-6; 7 bases match TRBD1. With 3 bases clipped from V and 8 bases from J, the junction kept 10 bases outside the gene matches. The V gene's germline CDR1 is ENHRY and CDR2 SYGVKD. This CDR3 spans 16 amino acids. The CDR3 DNA reads TGTGCCATCAGTGACAAGGGGGACAGAGAGGATTCACCCCTCCACTTT. Amino acids: CAISDKGDREDSPLHF.

The chain has TRBV28 and TRBJ2-2, with 9 bases fitting TRBD1. V lost 6 bases, J lost 3 bases, and 8 bases stayed unmatched. This CDR3 spans 16 amino acids. Germline assignment: CDR1 MDHEN and CDR2 SYDVKM. In DNA, the CDR3 is TGTGCCAGCAGGGCCTCCGGGACAGGGTACACCGGGGAGCTGTTTTTT. It codes for CASRASGTGYTGELFF. The full variable domain, in which reference TRBV28 and TRBJ2-2 provide the parts outside the CDR3, is DVKVTQSSRYLVKRTGEKVFLECVQDMDHENMFWYRQDPGLGLRLIYFSYDVKMKEKGDIPEGYSVSREKKERFSLILESASTNQTSMYLCASRASGTGYTGELFFGEGSRLTVL.

In DNA form, the CDR3 reads TGCAGCGTTGTAAGGACTACGGGGGAGCAGTACTTC. The encoded protein is CSVVRTTGEQYF. This chain connects TRBV29-1 to TRBJ2-7, with D perhaps TRBD2 (6 bases). Deletions cut 4 bases from V and 7 bases from J, with 14 bases between. Germline CDR1 and CDR2: SQVTM and ANQGSEA. The CDR3 covers 12 residues.

The chain employs TRBV3-1 (or the pseudogene TRBV3-2) and TRBJ1-1, with D maybe TRBD1 (5 bases). In germline, CDR1 is LGHDT, CDR2 YNNKEL (reference sequence). V gave up 1 base and J gave up 2 bases, with 8 bases separating them. The CDR3 covers 14 residues. The CDR3 sequence: CASSQGQFNTEAFF. CDR3 DNA: TGTGCCAGCAGCCAAGGACAGTTTAACACTGAAGCTTTCTTT.

This chain links TRBV30 with TRBJ2-3, with D uncertain. CDR1 and CDR2 (germline): GTSNPN, SVGIG (reference sequence). The CDR3 runs 13 residues. Trimming shortened V by 2 bases and J by 1 base, and 7 bases separated the two germline ends. CDR3 in amino acids: CAWSLAGTDTQYF. The CDR3 region has the DNA TGTGCCTGGAGTCTGGCCGGCACAGATACGCAGTATTTT. The variable domain in full, with the rest retrieved from reference TRBV30 and TRBJ2-3, is SQTIHQWPATLVQPVGSPLSLECTVEGTSNPNLYWYRQAAGRGLQLLFYSVGIGQISSEVPQNLSASRPQDRQFILSSKKLLLSDSGFYLCAWSLAGTDTQYFGPGTRLTVL.

This sequence joins TRBV25-1 and TRBJ1-2; 8 bases fit TRBD1. Germline assignment: CDR1 MGHDK and CDR2 SYGVNS. J lost 2 bases, V lost 4 bases, and 6 bases had no gene match. The length of the CDR3 is 15 residues. In nucleotides, the CDR3 is TGTGCCAGCAGTGCGACAGGGGCGGGGAACTATGGCTACACCTTC. Translating it yields CASSATGAGNYGYTF.

This chain joins TRBV7-8 and TRBJ2-1; D is unresolved. Trimming took 2 bases from V and 5 from J, leaving 7 bases between them. The length of the CDR3 is 13 residues. Per the germline V gene, CDR1 is SGHVS and CDR2 is FQNEAQ. Written as DNA, the CDR3 is TGTGCCAGCAGCTTAAATCTTCACAATGAGCAGTTCTTC. Translation: CASSLNLHNEQFF.

The chain couples TRBV28 to TRBJ2-1; 8 positions match TRBD2. The CDR3 contains 15 residues. The germline CDR1 and CDR2 sequences are MDHEN and SYDVKM. The junction had 10 bases not matched to a gene; V was cut back by 3 bases and J by 9 bases. Written as DNA, the CDR3 is TGTGCCAGCAGTTTCTTAAGCGGGAGACACGGTGAGCAGTTCTTC. Amino acid sequence: CASSFLSGRHGEQFF.

This clone was seen once. This chain uses TRBV7-8 with TRBJ2-7, with a weak D call TRBD2 (5 bases). The CDR3 sequence is 15 residues long. V was clipped by 1 base and J by 2 bases, with 12 bases between them. CDR1 is SGHVS and CDR2 is FQNEAQ in the germline V gene. CDR3 nucleotide sequence: TGTGCCAGCAGCTTAGTTACTAGTGGGGCCTACGAGCAGTACTTC. Protein: CASSLVTSGAYEQYF.

The genes are TRBV24-1 and TRBJ1-2, with D perhaps matching TRBD1 (6 bases). This CDR3 spans 13 amino acids. Germline CDR1 is KGHDR and CDR2 is SFDVKD. Trimming shortened V by 4 bases and J by 4 bases, and 9 bases separated the two germline ends. The CDR3 coding sequence is TGTGCCACCAGTGACCGGACAGCCTATGGCTACACCTTC. It encodes CATSDRTAYGYTF.

The rearrangement joins TRBV18 to TRBJ1-2; no firm D call. CDR3 length: 15 residues. CDR1 and CDR2 from the germline V gene are KGHSH and LQKENI. Deletions cut 3 bases from V and 0 bases from J, with 11 bases between. The chain's CDR3 is CASSPGAESNYGYTF. CDR3 nucleotides: TGTGCCAGCTCACCGGGTGCGGAGTCTAACTATGGCTACACCTTC. Filled out from reference TRBV18 and TRBJ1-2, the complete variable domain reads NAGVMQNPRHLVRRRGQEARLRCSPMKGHSHVYWYRQLPEEGLKFMVYLQKENIIDESGMPKERFSAEFPKEGPSILRIQQVVRGDSAAYFCASSPGAESNYGYTFGSGTRLTVV.

The V call is TRBV7-2, the J call TRBJ2-5; D may be TRBD2 (5 bases). This CDR3 comprises 15 residues. CDR1 is SGHTA, CDR2 FQGNSA, per germline. The V gene lost 1 base and the J gene lost 5 bases, with 14 bases spanning the gap. The CDR3 is CASSLGGSGQETQYF. CDR3 coding DNA: TGTGCCAGCAGCTTAGGCGGGTCAGGTCAGGAGACCCAGTACTTC.

The V gene is TRBV28, the J gene TRBJ1-1; maybe TRBD1 (6 bases). CDR1 and CDR2 from the germline V gene are MDHEN and SYDVKM. Trimming removed 6 bases at V and 5 bases at J, with 13 bases between. The CDR3 totals 13 residues. In nucleotides, the CDR3 is TGTGCCAGCAGGCCAGGGGTAGGGACTGAAGCTTTCTTT. Translated, it gives CASRPGVGTEAFF.

CDR3 protein: CASSFSGETQYF. Here the CDR3 DNA reads TGTGCCAGCAGCTTCAGCGGAGAGACCCAGTACTTC. The V gene is TRBV5-6, the J gene TRBJ2-5, with a possible D match to TRBD2 (5 bases). V was pared by 2 bases and J by 4 bases, with 6 bases between. Per the germline V gene, CDR1 is SGHDT and CDR2 is YYEEEE. The CDR3 loop spans 12 amino acids.

V is TRBV16 and J is TRBJ1-2; TRBD1 is a possible D gene (6 bases). CDR3 length: 14 residues. V lost 5 bases and J 4 bases, leaving 14 bases between the germline ends. Germline CDR1 KGHSY, CDR2 FQNENV. The CDR3 DNA reads TGTGCCAGCAGCTCGCGTGGGGGCCCCTATGGCTACACCTTC. Protein sequence: CASSSRGGPYGYTF.

This clone appeared a single time. The chain is built from TRBV12-3 or TRBV12-4 and TRBJ2-2; D perhaps matches TRBD1 (6 bases). Trimming shortened V by 6 bases and J by 6 bases, and 11 bases separated the two germline ends. This CDR3 is built from 13 residues. The chain's CDR3 is CASRQGTAGELFF. CDR3 nucleotide sequence: TGTGCCAGCAGACAGGGTACGGCCGGGGAGCTGTTTTTT.

The chain uses TRBV9 and TRBJ2-1; possibly TRBD2 for D (5 bases). Germline CDR1 and CDR2: SGDLS and YYNGEE. The CDR3 is 18 residues long. The V end lost 0 bases, the J end lost 0 bases, and 16 bases lay between the germline ends. CDR3: CASSVGLSGGGSYNEQFF. CDR3 coding DNA: TGTGCCAGCAGCGTAGGGTTAAGCGGAGGTGGCTCCTACAATGAGCAGTTCTTC.

The chain uses TRBV25-1 and TRBJ1-2, with D tentatively TRBD1 (6 bases). V lost 4 bases and J lost 1, with 13 bases in between. In germline, CDR1 is MGHDK, CDR2 SYGVNS. There are 15 residues in the CDR3. The DNA of the CDR3 is TGTGCCAGCAGTGGGCTCCGGGGACATAACTATGGCTACACCTTC. Protein: CASSGLRGHNYGYTF.